This TCR beta chain was profiled in a study of cytomegalovirus exposure and HLA in healthy donors. General observations from the study: Indistinguishable V segments such as TRBV6-2 and TRBV6-3 were excluded.

PCR involved 60 Vbeta and 13 Jbeta primers. Sequencing was performed with immunoSEQ multiplex PCR; in TCRdb, only in-frame clones are kept and a portion is missing. The listing records roughly 74,000 clones. J was trimmed by 3 bases and V by 3 bases; bases with no gene match: 16. Per germline, CDR1 MNHEY and CDR2 SMNVEV (reference sequence). The CDR3 is 19 residues long. Worth noting for this clone: Its antigen is not known.

The chain combines TRBV27 with TRBJ2-2; 7 bases map to TRBD2. The TCR sequence derives from a female donor in good health and CMV-seropositive. Sequenced: PBMCs. This chain's CDR3 is CASSLHSLAGVTDTGELFF. The CDR3 coding sequence is TGTGCCAGCAGTTTGCACTCTCTGGCGGGAGTAACGGACACCGGGGAGCTGTTTTTT.